This entry lists 7 T cell receptor beta chains sequenced from one sample in a study of glioma-infiltrating T cells after dendritic cell vaccination. Sequencing was performed with immunoSEQ multiplex PCR; in TCRdb, only in-frame clones are kept and a portion is missing. Altogether tens of thousands of clones are present, almost 85% being singletons, with the ten largest covering around 2.3%. This sample comprised blood, obtained before dendritic cell vaccination. These receptors were collected from a human donor with glioblastoma.

The chain joins TRBV10-1 to TRBJ1-2; no clear D. The CDR3 runs to 13 residues. Germline V gene data show CDR1 as WNHNN and CDR2 as SYGVQD (reference sequence). V was pared by 3 bases and J by 8 bases, with 13 bases between. CDR3 coding DNA: TGCGCCAGCAGTGAAACAAGGACGGGAGGCTACACCTTC. Translating gives CASSETRTGGYTF.

V usage is TRBV6-1 and J usage is TRBJ2-4, with D maybe TRBD1 (5 bases). CDR1 and CDR2 from the germline V gene are MNHNS and SASEGT. V dropped 3 bases and J dropped 2 bases, with 20 bases sitting between them. This CDR3 has 18 amino acids. The CDR3 DNA follows: TGTGCCAGCAGTGAGGGCGGTAGGGGCGTAATTACCAAAAACATTCAGTACTTC. This sequence encodes CASSEGGRGVITKNIQYF.

V and J are TRBV30 and TRBJ2-3; 9 bases fit TRBD2. CDR1 GTSNPN and CDR2 SVGIG come from the germline V gene (reference sequence). J gave up 5 bases and V 3 bases, and 9 bases lay outside the gene matches. CDR3 length: 15 amino acids. CDR3: CAWRRLADVGDTQYF. CDR3 coding DNA: TGTGCCTGGAGGAGACTAGCGGATGTTGGAGATACGCAGTATTTT.

The CDR3 nucleotides are TGTGCCAGCAGCTTGGTCCCTACAGGGTTAAACTATGGCTACACCTTC. This codes for CASSLVPTGLNYGYTF. V is TRBV7-9 and J is TRBJ1-2; weak D call: TRBD1 (6 bases). With 3 bases removed from V and 2 bases from J, the gap between germline ends came to 16 bases. The germline gives CDR1 SEHNR, CDR2 FQNEAQ (reference sequence). The CDR3 length is 16 residues.

The gene calls are TRBV19 and TRBJ1-2; 10 bases align to TRBD1. The CDR3 loop spans 15 amino acids. V trimming: 6 bases; J trimming: 3 bases; junction bases outside the gene matches: 7. The germline gives CDR1 LNHDA, CDR2 SQIVND (reference sequence). CDR3 sequence (DNA): TGTGCCAGTAGAGAACCTGGGACAGGGGACTATGGCTACACCTTC. Its translation is CASREPGTGDYGYTF. Filled out from reference TRBV19 and TRBJ1-2, the complete variable domain reads DGGITQSPKYLFRKEGQNVTLSCEQNLNHDAMYWYRQDPGQGLRLIYYSQIVNDFQKGDIAEGYSVSREKKESFPLTVTSAQKNPTAFYLCASREPGTGDYGYTFGSGTRLTVV.

The chain joins TRBV11-2 to TRBJ2-7; TRBD1 agrees at 9 bases. This CDR3 has 14 amino acids. CDR1 and CDR2 from the germline V gene are SGHAT and FQNNGV. J was trimmed by 0 bases and V by 3 bases; bases with no gene match: 0. CDR3 coding DNA: TGTGCCAGCAGCTTGGACAGGGGCTCCTACGAGCAGTACGTC. It is translated as CASSLDRGSYEQYV.

The gene calls are TRBV29-1 and TRBJ2-1; possibly TRBD1 for D (5 bases). The CDR3 spans 13 residues. Per the germline V gene, CDR1 is SQVTM and CDR2 is ANQGSEA. V was trimmed by 5 bases and J by 3 bases, leaving 11 bases between them. CDR3 DNA: TGCAGCGTTAGGGGAACAAACTACAATGAGCAGTTCTTC. This codes for CSVRGTNYNEQFF.